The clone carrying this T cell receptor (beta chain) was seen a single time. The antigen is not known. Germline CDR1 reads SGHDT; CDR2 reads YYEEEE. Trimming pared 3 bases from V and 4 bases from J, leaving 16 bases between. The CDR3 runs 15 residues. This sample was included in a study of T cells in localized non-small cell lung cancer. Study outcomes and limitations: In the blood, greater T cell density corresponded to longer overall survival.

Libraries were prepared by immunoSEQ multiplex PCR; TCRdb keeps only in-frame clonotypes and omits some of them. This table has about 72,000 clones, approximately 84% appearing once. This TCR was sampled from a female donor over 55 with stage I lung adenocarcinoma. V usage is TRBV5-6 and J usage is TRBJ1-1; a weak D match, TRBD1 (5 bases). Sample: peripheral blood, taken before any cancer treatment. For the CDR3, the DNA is TGTGCCAGCAGCTCCCTGGTAGGGGCGGGCACTGAAGCTTTCTTT. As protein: CASSSLVGAGTEAFF.